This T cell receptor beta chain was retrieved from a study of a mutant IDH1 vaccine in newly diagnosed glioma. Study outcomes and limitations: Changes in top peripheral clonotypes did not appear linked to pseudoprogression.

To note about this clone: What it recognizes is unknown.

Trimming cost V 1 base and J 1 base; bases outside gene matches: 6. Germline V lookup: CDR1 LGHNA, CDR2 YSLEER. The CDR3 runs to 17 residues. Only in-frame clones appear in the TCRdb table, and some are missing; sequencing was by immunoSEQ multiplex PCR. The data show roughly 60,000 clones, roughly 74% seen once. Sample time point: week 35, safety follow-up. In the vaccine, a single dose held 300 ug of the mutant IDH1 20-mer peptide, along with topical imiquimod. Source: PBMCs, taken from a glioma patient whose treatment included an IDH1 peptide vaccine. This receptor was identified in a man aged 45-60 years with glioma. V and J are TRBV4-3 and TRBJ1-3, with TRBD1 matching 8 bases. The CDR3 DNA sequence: TGCGCCAGCAGCCAAGCCACAGGGACAGGATCTGGAAACACCATATATTTT. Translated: CASSQATGTGSGNTIYF.